Listed here is a single T cell receptor beta chain. Seattle-derived patients entered the study during active infection and were followed longitudinally. This sample was taken from a study of blood T cell repertoires in COVID-19. On the study more broadly: Samples representing acute and convalescent COVID-19 were sourced from the United States, Italy and Spain. The cDNA or gDNA used as material had been derived from T cells, B-cell-depleted T cells, or PBMCs.

Trimming shortened V by 6 bases and J by 4 bases, and 18 bases separated the two germline ends. CDR3 length equals 16 residues. CDR1 is LNHDA and CDR2 is SQIVND in the germline V gene (reference sequence). As originally analysed: Amplifying reference gene primers gave estimates of nucleated cell counts. Using immunoSEQ multiplex PCR, the repertoire was profiled, and TCRdb retains in-frame clones only, with some absent. The V and J calls and clone size were taken over from that table, and D and trimming were inferred from the DNA. The table has about 110,000 clones, 75% to 85% seen once; the top ten hold 6.2%.

The source of this sequence is a man older than 75 with COVID-19, enrolled during active disease. Source material: peripheral blood. The genes are TRBV19 and TRBJ2-2; tentatively, D is TRBD1 (6 bases). CDR3 sequence: CASSTSRGHLTGELFF. The CDR3 bases are TGTGCCAGTAGCACCTCGAGGGGACACCTCACCGGGGAGCTGTTTTTT. Looking up the rest from reference TRBV19 and TRBJ2-2 gives the full variable domain: DGGITQSPKYLFRKEGQNVTLSCEQNLNHDAMYWYRQDPGQGLRLIYYSQIVNDFQKGDIAEGYSVSREKKESFPLTVTSAQKNPTAFYLCASSTSRGHLTGELFFGEGSRLTVL.